The 19 T cell receptor beta chains given below trace back to one sample, sequenced in a study of OX40 agonist ivuxolimab in advanced cancers. The data were produced by immunoSEQ multiplex PCR, yet TCRdb's version contains in-frame clones alone and is incomplete. The sample lists 50,000 or so clones, 65% to 85% occurring once. The specimen was CD4+ or CD8+ T cells sorted from blood, collected in a trial of the OX40 agonist ivuxolimab. These receptors all stem from an adult with an advanced solid tumor such as melanoma, head and neck, liver or kidney cancer.

The J gene is TRBJ2-2, the V gene TRBV28; the match to TRBD2 covers 8 bases. V lost 7 bases to trimming and J lost 13 bases; unmatched junction nucleotides: 8. Germline CDR1 MDHEN, CDR2 SYDVKM. The CDR3 runs 12 residues. CDR3 sequence: CASTPAAGGLFF. Here the CDR3 DNA reads TGTGCCAGCACCCCTGCGGCGGGAGGGCTGTTTTTT.

The chain uses TRBV6-6 and TRBJ1-2, with 7 bases aligning to TRBD1. Unmatched junction bases numbered 7, after V lost 2 bases and J lost 7 bases. Germline values: CDR1 MNHNY, CDR2 SVGAGI (reference sequence). The CDR3 covers 14 residues. CDR3 in DNA: TGTGCCAGCAGTTACACGACAGGGTGGAGTGGCTACACCTTC. Translating gives CASSYTTGWSGYTF.

The rearrangement links TRBV19 to TRBJ2-7; D is possibly TRBD1 (6 bases). In germline, CDR1 is LNHDA, CDR2 SQIVND (reference sequence). With 1 base removed from V and 5 bases from J, the gap between germline ends came to 12 bases. This CDR3 comprises 14 residues. The CDR3 sequence is CASSIGEQGHEQYF. In nucleotides, the CDR3 is TGTGCCAGTAGTATAGGAGAACAGGGCCACGAGCAGTACTTC.

The chain uses TRBV28 and TRBJ2-1; 7 bases are a match to TRBD2. The CDR3 has 16 amino acids. V was pared by 3 bases and J by 6 bases, with 11 bases of the junction left unmatched. Per the germline V gene, CDR1 is MDHEN and CDR2 is SYDVKM. CDR3 coding DNA: TGTGCCAGCAGTTTTCCTAGCGGAGGAGGCCTCAATGAGCAGTTCTTC. It specifies CASSFPSGGGLNEQFF.

V is TRBV9 and J is TRBJ2-6; possible D gene TRBD1, 5 bases. CDR1 is SGDLS and CDR2 is YYNGEE in the germline V gene. The CDR3 is 15 residues long. V was pared by 3 bases and J by 2 bases, with 9 bases between. DNA of the CDR3: TGTGCCAGCAGCGGAGACAGAGCTGGGGCCAACGTCCTGACTTTC. This sequence encodes CASSGDRAGANVLTF.

The V call is TRBV9, the J call TRBJ2-7, with 10 bases aligning to TRBD2. Germline CDR1 reads SGDLS; CDR2 reads YYNGEE. Trimming at V came to 3 bases and at J to 2 bases, leaving 17 bases not matched to a gene. CDR3 length: 19 residues. The CDR3 sequence: CASSESASVSGRTTYEQYF. CDR3 bases: TGTGCCAGCAGCGAGTCGGCATCAGTTAGCGGGAGGACCACCTACGAGCAGTACTTC. Together with reference TRBV9 and TRBJ2-7, the CDR3 gives the full variable domain: DSGVTQTPKHLITATGQRVTLRCSPRSGDLSVYWYQQSLDQGLQFLIQYYNGEERAKGNILERFSAQQFPDLHSELNLSSLELGDSALYFCASSESASVSGRTTYEQYFGPGTRLTVT.

V and J are TRBV5-1 and TRBJ1-4; possibly TRBD1 for D (6 bases). Deletions cut 4 bases from V and 7 bases from J, with 14 bases between. The CDR3 has 14 residues. Germline-derived CDR1 and CDR2 are SGHRS and YFSETQ. The CDR3 loop reads CASSPQGLGEKLFF. The CDR3 DNA is TGCGCCAGCAGCCCCCAGGGGCTGGGTGAAAAACTGTTTTTT.

The chain carries TRBV4-2 and TRBJ1-6; unclear D gene. Between the trimmed V and J ends, which lost 3 bases and 8 bases, there was a span of 11 bases. The CDR3 length is 14 residues. Germline V lookup: CDR1 LGHNA, CDR2 YNFKEQ. CDR3 sequence: CASSQSTPYSPLHF. The CDR3 coding sequence is TGTGCCAGCAGCCAGTCAACACCTTATTCACCCCTCCACTTT.

This chain connects TRBV2 to TRBJ2-5; 10 positions match TRBD1. The length of the CDR3 is 16 residues. Germline trimming cut 3 bases from V and 7 bases from J; bases unmatched to any gene: 11. The germline CDR1 and CDR2 sequences are SNHLY and FYNNEI. CDR3 sequence (DNA): TGTGCCAGCAGTGACCGAGGGACAGGGGATGTAGGGACCCAGTACTTC. It encodes CASSDRGTGDVGTQYF.

The V and J genes are TRBV5-8 and TRBJ2-3; 9 bases map to TRBD2. V gave up 4 bases and J gave up 1 base; unmatched junction bases: 7. The CDR3 spans 16 residues. From germline, CDR1 is SGHTS and CDR2 YDEGEE. CDR3 sequence reads: CASSLVVAGGTDTQYF. The CDR3 DNA follows: TGTGCCAGCAGCCTCGTGGTAGCGGGGGGCACAGATACGCAGTATTTT. The full variable domain, completed using reference TRBV5-8 and TRBJ2-3, is EAGVTQSPTHLIKTRGQQATLRCSPISGHTSVYWYQQALGLGLQFLLWYDEGEERNRGNFPPRFSGRQFPNYSSELNVNALELEDSALYLCASSLVVAGGTDTQYFGPGTRLTVL.

CDR3 sequence: CASSQDTQETQYF. As DNA, the CDR3 is TGCGCCAGCAGTCAGGATACCCAAGAGACCCAGTACTTC. The rearrangement uses TRBV10-1 and TRBJ2-5; no firm D call. The CDR3 runs to 13 residues. V lost 5 bases and J 1 base, leaving 8 bases between the germline ends. The V gene's germline CDR1 is WNHNN and CDR2 SYGVQD (reference sequence).

Only one count was recorded for this clone. The V gene is TRBV9, the J gene TRBJ1-3; D perhaps matches TRBD1 (6 bases). V was pared by 1 base and J by 2 bases, with 10 bases between. Germline CDR1 and CDR2: SGDLS and YYNGEE. The CDR3 totals 15 residues. The CDR3 region is CASSVQGQPGNTIYF. CDR3 sequence (DNA): TGTGCCAGCAGCGTACAGGGACAACCTGGAAACACCATATATTTT.

CDR3 amino acids: CASSVGSDGTQYF. For the CDR3, the DNA is TGTGCCAGCAGCGTAGGATCCGACGGGACCCAGTACTTC. The chain employs TRBV9 and TRBJ2-5; D not certain. Germline values: CDR1 SGDLS, CDR2 YYNGEE. This CDR3 spans 13 amino acids. V lost 0 bases and J lost 7, with 10 bases in between. Supplemented by reference TRBV9 and TRBJ2-5, the full variable domain reads DSGVTQTPKHLITATGQRVTLRCSPRSGDLSVYWYQQSLDQGLQFLIQYYNGEERAKGNILERFSAQQFPDLHSELNLSSLELGDSALYFCASSVGSDGTQYFGPGTRLLVL.

The rearrangement joins TRBV6-8 to TRBJ1-1; D may be TRBD1 (6 bases). Per germline, CDR1 MNHGY and CDR2 SAAAGT. The CDR3 has 13 residues. V gave up 7 bases and J gave up 4 bases, with 13 bases separating them. In DNA form, the CDR3 reads TGTGCCAGCACCACAGGAGGGGGCACTGAAGCTTTCTTT. Translating gives CASTTGGGTEAFF.

This chain links TRBV7-9 with TRBJ2-7; weak D call: TRBD2 (6 bases). The CDR3 is made up of 11 amino acids. Germline CDR1 and CDR2: SEHNR and FQNEAQ (reference sequence). V was trimmed by 4 bases and J by 5 bases, leaving 6 bases between them. The CDR3 is CASSWGDEQYF. DNA of the CDR3: TGTGCCAGCAGCTGGGGGGACGAGCAGTACTTC.

The V gene is TRBV1, the J gene TRBJ2-7; the table's D call TRBD1 went unverified against the DNA. TRBV1 counts as a pseudogene. This CDR3 comprises 18 residues. The CDR3: CTSSQRWRNRGATYEQYF. CDR3 DNA: TGCACCAGCAGCCAAAGATGGAGAAACAGGGGGGCCACCTACGAGCAGTACTTC.

This clone appeared once. The V gene is TRBV6-1, the J gene TRBJ2-7; D might be TRBD1 (6 bases). CDR3 size: 14 residues. Trimming stripped 0 bases from V and 3 bases from J, with 9 bases between. CDR1 is MNHNS and CDR2 is SASEGT in the germline V gene. The DNA for the CDR3 is TGTGCCAGCAGTGAAGCCAGGGGAAGCTACGAGCAGTACTTC. Translating gives CASSEARGSYEQYF.

The V gene is TRBV9, the J gene TRBJ1-2; D might be TRBD1 (6 bases). V lost 3 bases and J 4 bases, leaving 16 bases between the germline ends. Germline values: CDR1 SGDLS, CDR2 YYNGEE. The CDR3 sequence is 15 residues long. Here the CDR3 DNA reads TGTGCCAGCAGCGCAACGGGGGCGTATGGCTATGGCTACACCTTC. Amino acids: CASSATGAYGYGYTF.

The CDR3 coding sequence is TGTGCCAGTAGTGACCGAAAACAGGGGAATCCCTACAATGAGCAGTTCTTC. It encodes CASSDRKQGNPYNEQFF. The rearrangement links TRBV19 to TRBJ2-1, with 7 bases that match TRBD1. Per germline, CDR1 LNHDA and CDR2 SQIVND (reference sequence). With V trimmed by 5 bases and J by 2 bases, 12 bases remained unmatched. The CDR3 totals 17 residues.